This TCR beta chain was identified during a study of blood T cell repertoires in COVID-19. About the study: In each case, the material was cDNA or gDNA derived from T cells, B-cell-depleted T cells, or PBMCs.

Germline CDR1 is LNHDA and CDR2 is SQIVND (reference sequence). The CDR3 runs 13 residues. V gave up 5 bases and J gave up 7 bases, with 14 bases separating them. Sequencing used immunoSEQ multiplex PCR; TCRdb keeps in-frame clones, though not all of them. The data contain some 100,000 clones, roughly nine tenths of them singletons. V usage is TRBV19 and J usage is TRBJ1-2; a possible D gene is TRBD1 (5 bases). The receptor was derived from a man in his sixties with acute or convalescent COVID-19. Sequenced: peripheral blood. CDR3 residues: CASSADRSTGYTF. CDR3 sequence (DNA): TGTGCCAGTAGTGCCGACAGAAGTACTGGCTACACCTTC.